This paragraph covers one T cell receptor beta chain sequence. Its matching antigen is unknown. Donors, without exception, were Caucasian adults residing in Nashville, Tennessee. CDR1 is WSHSY and CDR2 is SAAADI in the germline V gene. The V end lost 2 bases, the J end lost 7 bases, and 9 bases lay between the germline ends. The CDR3 is made up of 13 amino acids. Assay used: immunoSEQ multiplex PCR; TCRdb lists only in-frame clones, some missing. The sample comprises 1.6 million or so clones, more than 95% of which are singletons, and about 1% rests with the top ten. This sample is drawn from a study of shared clonotypes between healthy human individuals. Study-level findings and limits: Donor scarcity curtailed the genetic and exposure-history diversity represented herein. In general, naive subsets displayed greater estimated richness than memory subsets did.

The material sequenced was naive CD4+ T cells sorted from blood. The subset: CD45RA+ positively selected. This TCR was sampled from a man aged 30 to 39 in good health. The chain employs TRBV10-2 and TRBJ1-5; D ambiguous. CDR3 amino acids: CASSEAVIQPQHF. The CDR3, as DNA: TGCGCCAGCAGTGAGGCAGTGATACAGCCCCAGCATTTT.